A selection of T cell receptor beta chains follows, all from one sample in a study of blood T cell repertoires in COVID-19. The assay was immunoSEQ multiplex PCR, and TCRdb's table has in-frame clones only and misses some. The sample carries about 180,000 clones, 70% to 90% recorded once. The sequenced sample consisted of peripheral blood. Source of these receptors: a woman between 25 and 40 years old with acute or convalescent COVID-19. Both conserved end residues are part of each CDR3. Each record gives: CDR3 protein, V gene, clone size, J gene. For some rows the clone size is stated as once, few or many, or as a class when expanded; others skip it.

CDR3aa: CASSLPEAEQYF
v_gene: TRBV28
abundance: NA
j_gene: TRBJ2-7

CDR3aa: CASSLARSEEQFF
v_gene: TRBV11-1
abundance: once
j_gene: TRBJ2-1

CDR3aa: CASSLRPGTAAYNEQFF
v_gene: TRBV11-2
abundance: NA
j_gene: TRBJ2-1

CDR3aa: CASSPTGTSGPIEYF
v_gene: TRBV28
abundance: NA
j_gene: TRBJ2-7

CDR3aa: CSAATGAF
v_gene: TRBV20-1
abundance: NA
j_gene: TRBJ1-4

CDR3aa: CAWSTWTEDTGELFF
v_gene: TRBV30
abundance: NA
j_gene: TRBJ2-2

CDR3aa: CASSSTTGRRELFF
v_gene: TRBV27
abundance: NA
j_gene: TRBJ2-2

CDR3aa: CASSVDQRGGIVTGELFF
v_gene: TRBV9
abundance: NA
j_gene: TRBJ2-2

CDR3aa: CASSRTTDTGELFF
v_gene: TRBV6-5
abundance: NA
j_gene: TRBJ2-2

CDR3aa: CASSEKSRNSSGVPQNF
v_gene: TRBV10-1
abundance: NA
j_gene: TRBJ2-4

CDR3aa: CASSLGSGRQQYF
v_gene: TRBV12-3/TRBV12-4
abundance: few
j_gene: TRBJ2-7

CDR3aa: CAAGTGAVGLKNIQYF
v_gene: TRBV28
abundance: NA
j_gene: TRBJ2-4

CDR3aa: CASSPPRGPRAFF
v_gene: TRBV28
abundance: once
j_gene: TRBJ1-1

CDR3aa: CASSLGLAASTDTQYF
v_gene: TRBV7-8
abundance: NA
j_gene: TRBJ2-3

CDR3aa: CASSSPSGLPTGELFF
v_gene: TRBV7-9
abundance: NA
j_gene: TRBJ2-2

CDR3aa: CASSPESNSPLHF
v_gene: TRBV5-1
abundance: few
j_gene: TRBJ1-6

CDR3aa: CASSTGGGSEQYF
v_gene: TRBV11-2
abundance: NA
j_gene: TRBJ2-7

CDR3aa: CASSRTGSSGNTIYF
v_gene: TRBV28
abundance: NA
j_gene: TRBJ1-3

CDR3aa: CASSLIADGETQYF
v_gene: TRBV5-6
abundance: NA
j_gene: TRBJ2-5

CDR3aa: CASSASGDEQYF
v_gene: TRBV18
abundance: NA
j_gene: TRBJ2-7